This passage covers 14 T cell receptor beta chains from one sample sequenced in a study of identical twins. In TCRdb, the 5' RACE reads were re-called with MiXCR into one record per CDR3 protein. The table lists 420,000 or so distinct CDR3 sequences, approximately 18% of them singletons. Sequenced sample: naive T cells sorted from blood. These receptors were obtained from a man aged 50 to 60 in good health.

J is TRBJ2-5 and V is TRBV5-4; TRBD1 matches 9 bases. This CDR3 has 16 residues. V lost 2 bases to trimming and J lost 5 bases; unmatched junction nucleotides: 10. Germline V gene data show CDR1 as SGHNT and CDR2 as YYREEE (reference sequence). This CDR3 reads CASSLGSTGGGETQYF. The CDR3 region has the DNA TGTGCCAGCAGCTTAGGAAGTACAGGGGGCGGGGAGACCCAGTACTTC.

Many counts were recorded for this clonotype. CDR3 region: CASSYGDSSYEQYF. As DNA, the CDR3 is TGTGCCAGCAGTTACGGAGACAGCTCCTACGAGCAGTACTTC. The chain recombines TRBV6-5 with TRBJ2-7; D might be TRBD1 (5 bases). The V gene lost 2 bases and the J gene lost 0 bases, with 8 bases spanning the gap. Germline lookup yields CDR1 MNHEY and CDR2 SVGAGI. The CDR3 consists of 14 residues.

This chain uses TRBV7-9 with TRBJ2-7; TRBD1 matches at 7 bases. V lost 4 bases and J lost 5; bases outside the gene matches: 14. CDR3 length: 16 amino acids. The germline V gene has CDR1 SEHNR and CDR2 FQNEAQ (reference sequence). The CDR3, as DNA: TGTGCCAGCAGCTCAGCACAGGGGTATAGGGTAAACGAGCAGTACTTC. This encodes CASSSAQGYRVNEQYF. The whole variable domain, filled in from reference TRBV7-9 and TRBJ2-7, reads DTGVSQNPRHKITKRGQNVTFRCDPISEHNRLYWYRQTLGQGPEFLTYFQNEAQLEKSRLLSDRFSAERPKGSFSTLEIQRTEQGDSAMYLCASSSAQGYRVNEQYFGPGTRLTVT.

Comment on this clonotype: A much larger clone lies a single base off, so this may be a read error. V is TRBV7-2 and J is TRBJ1-2; D unclear. V was pared by 4 bases and J by 4 bases, with 10 bases between. The CDR3 has 13 amino acids. Germline V gene sequence: CDR1 SGHTA, CDR2 FQGNSA. CDR3 amino acids: CASSSGRSYGYTF. The CDR3 DNA sequence: TGTGCCAGCAGCTCTGGACGGTCCTATGGCTACACCTTC. The entire variable domain, with the rest obtained from reference TRBV7-2 and TRBJ1-2, is as follows: GAGVSQSPSNKVTEKGKDVELRCDPISGHTALYWYRQSLGQGLEFLIYFQGNSAPDKSGLPSDRFSAERTGGSVSTLTIQRTQQEDSAVYLCASSSGRSYGYTFGSGTRLTVV.

The chain uses TRBV20-1 and TRBJ2-1; the match to TRBD2 covers 9 bases. The CDR3 spans 16 residues. Losses at the gene ends were 3 bases for V and 0 bases for J; bases not matched to a gene: 6. In germline, CDR1 is DFQATT, CDR2 SNEGSKA (reference sequence). The CDR3 loop is CSAREGLAFSYNEQFF. CDR3 nucleotides: TGCAGTGCTAGGGAGGGACTAGCCTTCTCCTACAATGAGCAGTTCTTC.

This clonotype occurred a few times. The chain has TRBV5-1 and TRBJ1-1; TRBD1 matches 10 bases. Germline V CDR1 and CDR2: SGHRS, YFSETQ. The CDR3 spans 16 residues. The junction had 7 bases not matched to a gene; V was cut back by 4 bases and J by 1 base. The CDR3 is CASSKDRGGRNTEAFF. The CDR3, as DNA: TGCGCCAGCAGCAAGGACAGGGGGGGTAGGAACACTGAAGCTTTCTTT.

The rearrangement links TRBV11-2 to TRBJ2-7; TRBD1 is a possible D gene (6 bases). Trimming took 3 bases from V and 3 from J, leaving 15 bases between them. There are 15 residues in the CDR3. The V gene's germline CDR1 is SGHAT and CDR2 FQNNGV. The CDR3 DNA is TGTGCCAGCAGCTTGGGGGCTAGCAGCCACTACGAGCAGTACTTC. Its translation is CASSLGASSHYEQYF.

Points on this clonotype: A much larger clone sits a single nucleotide away, making a read error possible. This chain links TRBV5-6 with TRBJ2-1; TRBD2 agrees at 9 bases. Germline lookup yields CDR1 SGHDT and CDR2 YYEEEE. The CDR3 is 15 amino acids. Trimming at V came to 7 bases and at J to 8 bases, leaving 13 bases not matched to a gene. CDR3 sequence: CASGYGLAIGDEQFF. CDR3 coding DNA: TGTGCCAGCGGTTATGGACTAGCGATAGGCGATGAGCAGTTCTTC.

The chain links TRBV11-2 to TRBJ1-2; 8 nucleotides align to TRBD1. The V gene's germline CDR1 is SGHAT and CDR2 FQNNGV. Losses at the gene ends were 1 base for V and 4 bases for J; bases not matched to a gene: 5. CDR3 length: 15 amino acids. CDR3: CASSLVDRAGYGYTF. The CDR3 nucleotides are TGTGCCAGCAGCTTAGTGGACAGGGCGGGCTATGGCTACACCTTC. The complete variable domain, with remaining parts taken from reference TRBV11-2 and TRBJ1-2, reads EAGVAQSPRYKIIEKRQSVAFWCNPISGHATLYWYQQILGQGPKLLIQFQNNGVVDDSQLPKDRFSAERLKGVDSTLKIQPAKLEDSAVYLCASSLVDRAGYGYTFGSGTRLTVV.

This clonotype came up a few times. The chain employs TRBV20-1 and TRBJ1-6; D not resolved. V gave up 3 bases and J gave up 7 bases, with 16 bases separating them. This CDR3 contains 15 residues. Germline values: CDR1 DFQATT, CDR2 SNEGSKA (reference sequence). As DNA, the CDR3 is TGCAGTGCTAGTGCCCAGTGGGATGACAATTCACCCCTCCACTTT. This encodes CSASAQWDDNSPLHF.

In this sample, this clonotype turned up many times. The J gene is TRBJ2-1, the V gene TRBV12-3 or TRBV12-4; 8 nucleotides match TRBD1. The CDR3 covers 17 residues. V shed 6 bases, J shed 7 bases, and the junction held 17 bases outside the gene matches. The CDR3 bases are TGTGCCAGCAGGTCGCTCGGACGGACAGGGAAGGGGAATGAGCAGTTCTTC. The encoded protein is CASRSLGRTGKGNEQFF.

The chain uses TRBV25-1 and TRBJ1-3; D uncertain. Trimming took off 1 base at V and 0 bases at J, with 10 bases between the two ends. Germline V CDR1 and CDR2: MGHDK, SYGVNS. There are 16 residues in the CDR3. CDR3: CASSESTFISGNTIYF. CDR3 sequence (DNA): TGTGCCAGCAGTGAATCTACTTTCATCTCTGGAAACACCATATATTTT.

The V gene is TRBV11-1, the J gene TRBJ2-1; no reliable D call. CDR3 length equals 17 residues. Germline V gene lookup returns CDR1 SGHAT and CDR2 FQDESV (reference sequence). Trimming stripped 1 base from V and 0 bases from J, with 13 bases between. CDR3 sequence reads: CASSLVQAGPSYNEQFF. The CDR3 DNA follows: TGTGCCAGCAGCTTAGTTCAGGCCGGGCCCTCCTACAATGAGCAGTTCTTC.

This clonotype was detected many times. The CDR3 protein is CAISERLAEETQYF. CDR3 bases: TGTGCCATCAGTGAACGGCTAGCTGAAGAGACCCAGTACTTC. The V and J genes are TRBV10-3 and TRBJ2-5; D may be TRBD2 (5 bases). The CDR3 loop spans 14 amino acids. V lost 3 bases to trimming and J lost 3 bases, with 11 bases between them. The germline V gene encodes CDR1 ENHRY and CDR2 SYGVKD.